The clone carrying this T cell receptor beta chain was detected ten times or more. The data are from a study of metastatic and nonmetastatic thyroid tumors. Using MiXCR, TCRdb reanalyzed the PCR reads. The sample consists of 20,000 to 25,000 clones, less than 15% of them appearing once. All patients reached thyroid surgery having received no treatment beforehand. V dropped 1 base and J dropped 5 bases, with 15 bases sitting between them. Germline V lookup: CDR1 SGHNT, CDR2 YYREEE (reference sequence). This CDR3 comprises 15 residues. The chain joins TRBV5-4 to TRBJ1-2; D is undetermined. The TCR sequence derives from a female donor with papillary thyroid cancer or a benign thyroid nodule (not recorded which). Some clones in this sample may be carry-over from other donors' samples. Material for sequencing was blood. The CDR3 region has the DNA TGTGCCAGCAGCTTGTCGCAGGAAGCTCGATATGGCTACACCTTC. Translation: CASSLSQEARYGYTF.